The entry below gives a single T cell receptor (beta chain) sequence along with its context. Its cognate antigen is unknown. Using immunoSEQ multiplex PCR, the repertoire was profiled, and TCRdb retains in-frame clones only, with some absent. The table includes 300,000 to 450,000 clones, 80% to 90% detected once. The data were obtained in a study of cytomegalovirus exposure and HLA in healthy donors. Study observations and caveats: The TCR clusters that emerged in the first cohort tended, a later analysis found, to co-occur in the 120 validation repertoires.

Between the trimmed V and J ends, which lost 0 bases and 0 bases, there was a span of 12 bases. The germline V gene has CDR1 MNHEY and CDR2 SMNVEV (reference sequence). This CDR3 region has 17 residues. The approximately 120-subject validation cohort, separate from the approximately 630-subject first cohort, included the donors. The chain couples TRBV27 to TRBJ2-1; possibly TRBD2 for D (5 bases). Input material: PBMCs. This receptor was obtained from a woman aged 18-29 years in good health and CMV-seronegative. In DNA, the CDR3 is TGTGCCAGCAGTTTATCGCCTAGCCTGAGCTCCTACAATGAGCAGTTCTTC. Residues: CASSLSPSLSSYNEQFF.